This record concerns one T cell receptor beta chain sequence. Which antigen it targets is not known. No quality values exist for individual bases; no much larger clone is one base distant. The collaborating institutions used their own protocols to collect whole blood in K2EDTA tubes. For TCRbeta analysis, collaborators shipped samples as frozen whole blood, isolated PBMCs, or DNA extracted from either of those sample types. These data come from a study of blood T cell repertoires in COVID-19 (dated by TCRdb to the early 2020s). Context from the whole study: Collaborator samples came from the United States, Italy and Spain and covered acute and convalescent phases of COVID-19. The material from the prospective study consisted of cDNA or gDNA derived from T cells, B-cell-depleted T cells, or PBMCs. Deeply sampled blood TCRbeta repertoires from subjects exposed to, actively infected with, or recovered from COVID-19 were included in the dataset. The repertoires were made available in a free public database intended to serve as a resource for research on the immune response to SARS-CoV-2. Samples were obtained from the ongoing ImmuneRACE study (first 160 participants) and from over a thousand subjects provided by 6 global collaborators. Nearly every sample came with metadata listing a de-identified subject ID, COVID-19 status, age in years and sex. HLA class I and class II types, where available, came from metadata supplied by the sample provider rather than from assay-based typing. The paper as a whole reports these results and caveats: The amount of clinical and demographic metadata varied by source and participant and was provided uncurated.

TCRbeta CDR3 regions were amplified from genomic DNA by means of the immunoSEQ Assay, a bias-controlled multiplex PCR. Per the source publication's procedure: Within the assay, amplification of reference gene primers was used to estimate how many nucleated cells each sample contained. To quantify the absolute abundance of each unique TCRbeta CDR3 rearrangement, sequence reads were collapsed and filtered. For each sample, productive Simpson clonality was calculated as the square root of Simpson's diversity index across productive rearrangements. This is the immuneACCESS table as TCRdb keeps it, with only in-frame sequences that have V and J called. A part of the clones is gone; compared with another copy, unresolved V genes explain less than half, and the rest is unexplained. That table supplies the V and J calls and clone size; D and trimming were determined from the DNA. This sample gives roughly 80,000 clones in total; about 83% of them show up just once. More than 14% of the sample is in the top ten clones.

The sequenced sample was peripheral blood. The sequence derives from a woman in her 70s with acute or convalescent COVID-19.

The CDR3 region: CASSPPWGGNEQFF. The bases are TGTGCCAGCAGTCCCCCATGGGGAGGCAATGAGCAGTTCTTC. The sequence is built from TRBV6-5 and TRBJ2-1, with a tentative D gene TRBD2 over 6 matching bases. Inclusive of the bounding cysteine and phenylalanine, the CDR3 is 14 residues long. CDR3 DNA only is kept here, 42 bases in frame from base 1. The CDR1 and CDR2 encoded by the germline V gene are MNHEY and SVGAGI. V is clipped by 5 bases and J by 6 bases, and the sequence between their germline boundaries is 14 bases long.